These 4 T cell receptor beta chains came from one sample sequenced in a study of read filtering for tumor transcriptome and immune sequencing. This library used roughly 0.4 ug RNA and molecular barcoded adaptors spanning alpha/delta and beta/gamma chains. One entry per CDR3 protein, called by TCRdb with MiXCR from the reads. The data hold tens of thousands of distinct CDR3 sequences, with about a fifth observed a single time. The specimen sequenced was a population of CD138-negative cells sorted from bone marrow. All receptors derive from a donor aged 40 or over with multiple myeloma.

To note about this clonotype: A read error may explain this, as a much larger clone is one base away. J is TRBJ2-3 and V is TRBV5-1, with 8 bases lining up with TRBD2. The germline V gene encodes CDR1 SGHRS and CDR2 YFSETQ. The CDR3 runs 15 residues. The CDR3, as DNA: TGCACCAGCAGCTTGGACGGGGGGGCCCCAGATACGCAGTATTTT. Protein: CTSSLDGGAPDTQYF. Filled out from reference TRBV5-1 and TRBJ2-3, the complete variable domain reads KAGVTQTPRYLIKTRGQQVTLSCSPISGHRSVSWYQQTPGQGLQFLFEYFSETQRNKGNFPGRFSGRQFSNSRSEMNVSTLELGDSALYLCTSSLDGGAPDTQYFGPGTRLTVL.

There are many counts of this clonotype. The chain is built from TRBV9 and TRBJ1-4; D possibly corresponds to TRBD1 (5 bases). There are 15 residues in the CDR3. Germline CDR1 SGDLS, CDR2 YYNGEE. The germline V and J ends were trimmed by 4 bases and 5 bases, with 15 bases remaining between them. The CDR3: CASSTRGTGNEKLFF. CDR3 coding DNA: TGTGCCAGCAGCACTCGGGGGACGGGAAATGAAAAACTGTTTTTT. The full variable domain, rest sourced from reference TRBV9 and TRBJ1-4, is DSGVTQTPKHLITATGQRVTLRCSPRSGDLSVYWYQQSLDQGLQFLIQYYNGEERAKGNILERFSAQQFPDLHSELNLSSLELGDSALYFCASSTRGTGNEKLFFGSGTQLSVL.

The chain is built from TRBV7-3 and TRBJ2-5; 9 nucleotides line up with TRBD1. Trimming cost V 2 bases and J 5 bases; bases outside gene matches: 3. The CDR3 spans 14 residues. CDR1 and CDR2 (germline): SGHTA, FQGTGA. This CDR3 reads CASSLAGTGETQYF. The CDR3 DNA reads as TGTGCCAGCAGCTTAGCAGGGACAGGGGAGACCCAGTACTTC.

This clonotype was counted many times. The rearrangement uses TRBV18 and TRBJ1-1; D is unresolved. Trimming shortened V by 1 base and J by 5 bases, and 8 bases separated the two germline ends. CDR1 KGHSH and CDR2 LQKENI come from the germline V gene. The CDR3 extends over 13 amino acids. The DNA for the CDR3 is TGTGCCAGCTCACCACTTGAGGGAACTGAAGCTTTCTTT. It yields the protein CASSPLEGTEAFF.